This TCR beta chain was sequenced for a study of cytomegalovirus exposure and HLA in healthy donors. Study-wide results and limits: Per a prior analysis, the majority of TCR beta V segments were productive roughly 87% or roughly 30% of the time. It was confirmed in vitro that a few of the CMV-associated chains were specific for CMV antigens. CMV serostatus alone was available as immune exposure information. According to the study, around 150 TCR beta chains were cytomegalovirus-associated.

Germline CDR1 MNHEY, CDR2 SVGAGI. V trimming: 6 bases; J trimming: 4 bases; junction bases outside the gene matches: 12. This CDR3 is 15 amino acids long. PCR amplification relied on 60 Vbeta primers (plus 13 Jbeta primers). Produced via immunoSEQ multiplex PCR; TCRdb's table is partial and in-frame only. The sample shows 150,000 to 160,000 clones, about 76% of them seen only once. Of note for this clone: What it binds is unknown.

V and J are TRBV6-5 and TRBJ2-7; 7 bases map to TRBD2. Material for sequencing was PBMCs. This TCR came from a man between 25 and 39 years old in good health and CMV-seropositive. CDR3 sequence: CASSPKGGSLYEQYF. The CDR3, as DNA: TGTGCCAGCAGCCCCAAAGGCGGGAGTCTATACGAGCAGTACTTC.